The present entry profiles one T cell receptor (beta chain) with its context. Its specificity is not known. The sample comes from a study of T cell repertoires in cytomegalovirus infection. Across the whole study: Peptides in the study included HLA-C-restricted and HLA-B-restricted CMV epitopes. It was the public TCR beta signatures that indicated both CMV infection and matching HLA type.

With V trimmed by 8 bases and J by 4 bases, 7 bases remained unmatched. Germline loops: CDR1 LNHDA, CDR2 SQIVND (reference sequence). This CDR3 has 15 residues. TCRdb passed the reads through MiXCR, listing each CDR3 protein once. The sample has 450,000 to 600,000 distinct CDR3 sequences, approximately 40% seen once. The gene calls are TRBV19 and TRBJ2-1; 11 bases match TRBD2. This receptor was identified in a human donor in good health (CMV status not recorded). Some clones in this sample may be carry-over from other donors' samples. The specimen was cultured PBMCs, collected from culture after CMV antigen stimulation. The CDR3 DNA reads TGTGCCAGTTCTCGACTAGCGGGGCTTTACAATGAGCAGTTCTTC. Its protein product is CASSRLAGLYNEQFF.